Described below is a single T cell receptor (beta chain) sequence and its context. This record belongs to a study of blood T cell repertoires in COVID-19. Study details: Material from acute and convalescent COVID-19 was sourced from the United States, Italy and Spain. The cDNA or gDNA used as material had been derived from T cells, B-cell-depleted T cells, or PBMCs.

V was clipped by 9 bases and J by 0 bases; unmatched bases: 8. Germline values: CDR1 LNHDA, CDR2 SQIVND (reference sequence). There are 15 residues in the CDR3. In the study's own analysis: Amplifying reference gene primers gave estimates of nucleated cell counts. The data were produced by immunoSEQ multiplex PCR, yet TCRdb's version contains in-frame clones alone and is incomplete. V and J calls plus clone size are reproduced from that table; the DNA served to infer D and trimming. The sample consists of around 200,000 clones, 75% to 90% of them appearing once. Researchers sorted participants into cohorts using their self-reported clinical history.

The origin of this receptor is a woman aged 40-49 years with acute COVID-19. V is TRBV19 and J is TRBJ2-3; 8 nucleotides match TRBD2. Sequencing was done on a sample of PBMCs or T cells enriched from blood (not recorded which). The CDR3 sequence is CASARLAKSTDTQYF. Written as DNA, the CDR3 is TGTGCCAGCGCCCGACTAGCGAAGAGCACAGATACGCAGTATTTT.